This T cell receptor (beta chain) stems from a study of blood T cell repertoires in COVID-19. The CDR3 has 11 amino acids. Germline CDR1 is DFQATT and CDR2 is SNEGSKA (reference sequence). Trimming took 4 bases from V and 0 from J, leaving 3 bases between them. Under the authors' procedure: Amplification of reference gene primers provided the estimated nucleated cell counts. Libraries were prepared by immunoSEQ multiplex PCR; TCRdb keeps only in-frame clonotypes and omits some of them. V and J calls and clone size are given by that table; D and trimming were obtained from the DNA. Here the sample spans about 320,000 clones, 90% being singletons. Recruitment covered 25 or so US areas and drew participants whose ages spanned roughly 18 to 100 years. Grouping used clinical history reported by participants in a survey and questionnaire. Donors in Cohort 3 counted as recovered after two negative PCRs, clearance, or symptom resolution.

Sequences were obtained from PBMCs or T cells enriched from blood (not recorded which). This sequence originates from a man aged 60 to 69 who had recovered from COVID-19. V usage is TRBV20-1 and J usage is TRBJ1-1; D unclear. CDR3 DNA sequence: TGCAGTGCTATTATGAACACTGAAGCTTTCTTT. Translating gives CSAIMNTEAFF.